This entry concerns a single T cell receptor (beta chain). A read error may produce the germline difference seen at one junction end. The sample comes from a study of cytomegalovirus exposure and HLA in healthy donors. PCR amplification relied on 60 Vbeta primers (plus 13 Jbeta primers). In the original processing: Per a later analysis, the number of unique TCR beta chains was about 80 million, of which roughly 11 million were shared. The table came from immunoSEQ multiplex PCR; TCRdb's copy has only in-frame clones and leaves some out. V and J calls and clone size are those listed in that table; D and trimming were worked out from the DNA. The sample has about 130,000 clones, 70% to 80% seen once; the top ten hold about 2.6%. Donors were nominally healthy when sampled, though unrecorded immune exposures were likely. Per the germline V gene, CDR1 is SGHVS and CDR2 is FQNEAQ. The CDR3 contains 17 residues.

The sequenced material came from PBMCs. The chain joins TRBV7-8 to TRBJ2-3; 13 nucleotides line up with TRBD2. The TCR comes from a human donor in good health. The DNA for the CDR3 is TGTGCCAGCAGCTTACTAGGGACTAGCGGGGTCACAGATACACAGTATTTT. This codes for CASSLLGTSGVTDTQYF.